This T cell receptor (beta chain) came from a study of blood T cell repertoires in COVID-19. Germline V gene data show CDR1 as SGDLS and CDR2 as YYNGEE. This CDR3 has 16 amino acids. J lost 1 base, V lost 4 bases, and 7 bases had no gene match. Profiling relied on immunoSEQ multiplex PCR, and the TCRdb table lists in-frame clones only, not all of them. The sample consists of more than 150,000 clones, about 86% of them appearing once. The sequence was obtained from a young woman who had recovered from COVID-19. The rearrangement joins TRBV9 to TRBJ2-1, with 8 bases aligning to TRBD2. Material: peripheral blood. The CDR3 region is CASSTFGGGSYNEQFF. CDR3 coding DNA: TGTGCCAGCAGCACGTTTGGCGGGGGGTCCTACAATGAGCAGTTCTTC.